This TCR beta chain was obtained from a study of OX40 agonist ivuxolimab in advanced cancers. At the level of the study: Patients receiving dose escalation had hepatocellular carcinoma, melanoma, renal cell or head and neck cancer. Partial responses were achieved by three patients: one hepatocellular carcinoma, two cutaneous melanoma. Study-level results: Mean expanded clone counts were higher in CD8+ than CD4+ T cells.

Anyone with autoimmune disease history or systemic immunosuppression was excluded. Data came from immunoSEQ multiplex PCR; TCRdb stores just in-frame clones and leaves some out. The sample holds under 85,000 clones, 85% to 90% seen once. The CDR3 totals 14 residues. V dropped 5 bases and J dropped 0; count of bases not matched to a gene: 2. The V gene's germline CDR1 is SQVTM and CDR2 ANQGSEA. Of note for this clone: Its antigen is not known.

The specimen comprised CD4+ or CD8+ T cells sorted from blood, sampled in a trial of the OX40 agonist ivuxolimab. The TCR sequence derives from an adult with an advanced solid tumor such as melanoma, head and neck, liver or kidney cancer. The chain recombines TRBV29-1 with TRBJ2-5, with TRBD2 identical over 11 bases. This CDR3 reads CSVLLAGDQETQYF. The CDR3 DNA is TGCAGCGTTTTACTAGCGGGGGACCAAGAGACCCAGTACTTC.